These 29 T cell receptor beta chains originate from one sample sequenced in a study of PD-1 blockade in classical Hodgkin lymphoma. The patients all showed relapse after autologous stem cell transplantation, while their brentuximab vedotin exposure varied. Libraries were prepared by immunoSEQ multiplex PCR; TCRdb keeps only in-frame clonotypes and omits some of them. The profile shows 25,000 to 35,000 clones, 60% to 85% of them singletons. Sequences were derived from peripheral blood mononuclear cells (PBMCs), sampled before the second cycle of nivolumab. These TCRs come from a human donor with classical Hodgkin lymphoma.

This clone was counted between two and nine times. V gene TRBV27 combines with J gene TRBJ2-1; maybe TRBD1 (6 bases). Germline loops: CDR1 MNHEY, CDR2 SMNVEV (reference sequence). V gave up 3 bases and J gave up 7 bases, with 13 bases separating them. This CDR3 is 14 amino acids long. The CDR3 protein is CASSFVTQGNEQFF. The CDR3 bases are TGTGCCAGCAGTTTCGTGACGCAGGGGAATGAGCAGTTCTTC.

V and J are TRBV10-1 and TRBJ2-7; D call uncertain. The CDR3 totals 13 residues. The V end lost 3 bases, the J end lost 0 bases, and 6 bases lay between the germline ends. Germline CDR1 reads WNHNN; CDR2 reads SYGVQD (reference sequence). The CDR3 DNA is TGCGCCAGCAGTGACACATCCTCCTACGAGCAGTACTTC. Translating it yields CASSDTSSYEQYF.

This chain joins TRBV7-9 and TRBJ1-2; D remains unclear. The V gene's germline CDR1 is SEHNR and CDR2 FQNEAQ (reference sequence). V was clipped by 5 bases and J by 2 bases, with 15 bases between them. This CDR3 spans 15 amino acids. CDR3 bases: TGTGCCAGCAGCCGCGAGGGAGACTGGAACTATGGCTACACCTTC. Amino acid sequence: CASSREGDWNYGYTF.

The chain has TRBV6-5 and TRBJ2-7, with TRBD2 matching over 7 bases. CDR3 length: 13 residues. V lost 6 bases, J lost 9 bases, and 11 bases stayed unmatched. CDR1 is MNHEY, CDR2 SVGAGI, per germline. The CDR3 region is CASSSTSGGRQYF. In DNA, the CDR3 is TGTGCCAGCAGCTCCACCTCGGGGGGAAGGCAGTACTTC.

The V gene is TRBV4-2, the J gene TRBJ1-1, with a weak D call TRBD1 (5 bases). Germline V gene data show CDR1 as LGHNA and CDR2 as YNFKEQ. The CDR3 loop spans 15 amino acids. Trimming removed 3 bases at V and 0 bases at J, with 11 bases between. CDR3 in amino acids: CASSHPGTVNTEAFF. CDR3 coding DNA: TGTGCCAGCAGCCATCCCGGGACGGTGAACACTGAAGCTTTCTTT.

This clone was seen a few times. This chain links TRBV6-1 with TRBJ1-4; TRBD1 matches at 9 bases. The CDR3 extends over 17 amino acids. The germline CDR1 and CDR2 sequences are MNHNS and SASEGT. The ends lost 1 base at V and 8 bases at J; junction bases unmatched: 11. The CDR3 coding sequence is TGTGCCAGCAGTGAAGACACATCACCGACAGGGGGAGAAAAACTGTTTTTT. Its translation: CASSEDTSPTGGEKLFF.

There are a few counts of this clone. The chain combines TRBV30 with TRBJ2-2; D is undetermined. V was trimmed by 4 bases and J by 2 bases, leaving 8 bases between them. The length of the CDR3 is 13 residues. Germline CDR1 and CDR2: GTSNPN and SVGIG (reference sequence). The CDR3 spells CAWTALNTGELFF. In nucleotides, the CDR3 is TGTGCCTGGACAGCGTTAAACACCGGGGAGCTGTTTTTT.

The rearrangement joins TRBV29-1 to TRBJ1-2, with D tentatively TRBD1 (5 bases). Trimming pared 1 base from V and 4 bases from J, leaving 22 bases between. The CDR3 length is 17 residues. Per the germline V gene, CDR1 is SQVTM and CDR2 is ANQGSEA. CDR3 bases: TGCAGCGTTGAAGGGCGACAGTCGGGAGGGAGCCTCTATGGCTACACCTTC. Encoded protein: CSVEGRQSGGSLYGYTF.

In its sample, this clone was seen a few times. The chain is built from TRBV4-3 and TRBJ1-2, with D tentatively TRBD1 (6 bases). CDR1 and CDR2 (germline): LGHNA, YSLEER. CDR3 length: 15 amino acids. Trimming pared 4 bases from V and 5 bases from J, leaving 17 bases between. The CDR3 spells CASSLGTPKEYGYTF. The CDR3 bases are TGCGCCAGCAGCCTAGGGACACCCAAGGAGTATGGCTACACCTTC.

The CDR3 loop is CASSLDASSYEQYF. CDR3 DNA sequence: TGTGCCAGCTCATTGGACGCCTCCTCCTACGAGCAGTACTTC. This chain joins TRBV18 and TRBJ2-7; no firm D call. V was cut by 5 bases and J by 0 bases, with 11 bases left in between. The V gene's germline CDR1 is KGHSH and CDR2 LQKENI. This CDR3 has 14 residues.

V is TRBV19 and J is TRBJ1-2, with 7 bases matching TRBD1. Unmatched junction bases numbered 10, after V lost 4 bases and J lost 8 bases. Germline V gene data show CDR1 as LNHDA and CDR2 as SQIVND (reference sequence). The CDR3 loop spans 14 amino acids. For the CDR3, the DNA is TGTGCCAGTAGTACACCCTGGACAGGAGAGGGCTACACCTTC. Protein: CASSTPWTGEGYTF.

This chain links TRBV10-3 with TRBJ1-6; the D gene is possibly TRBD1 (6 bases). The CDR3 extends over 17 amino acids. The germline gives CDR1 ENHRY, CDR2 SYGVKD. Trimming cost V 2 bases and J 7 bases, with 18 bases left between them. CDR3 protein: CAISELWGPQGNSPLHF. CDR3 sequence (DNA): TGTGCCATCAGTGAGCTTTGGGGGCCCCAGGGAAATTCACCCCTCCACTTT.

The V call is TRBV28, the J call TRBJ2-1; 7 bases align to TRBD2. The CDR3 length is 14 residues. Germline V gives CDR1 MDHEN, CDR2 SYDVKM. The junction had 9 bases not matched to a gene; V was cut back by 8 bases and J by 5 bases. The CDR3 here is CASRPGTINNEQFF. The CDR3 nucleotides read TGTGCCAGCCGACCTGGGACTATAAACAATGAGCAGTTCTTC.

There are a few counts of this clone. V and J are TRBV5-4 and TRBJ2-7; D may be TRBD2 (5 bases). Trimming stripped 0 bases from V and 1 base from J, with 11 bases between. Per germline, CDR1 SGHNT and CDR2 YYREEE (reference sequence). The CDR3 sequence is 15 residues long. The CDR3 sequence is CASSLAGSGSYEQYF. The CDR3 DNA sequence: TGTGCCAGCAGCTTGGCTGGGAGTGGGTCCTACGAGCAGTACTTC.

The chain carries TRBV15 and TRBJ2-1; 7 nucleotides match TRBD1. This CDR3 comprises 14 residues. V lost 3 bases to trimming and J lost 4 bases; unmatched junction nucleotides: 3. CDR1 LNHNV and CDR2 YYDKDF come from the germline V gene (reference sequence). The CDR3 DNA reads TGTGCCACCAGCAGGGGACAGACATACAATGAGCAGTTCTTC. Its protein product is CATSRGQTYNEQFF.

This clone was detected only once. The chain links TRBV7-2 to TRBJ2-2, with 7 bases that match TRBD1. The V and J ends lost 5 bases and 3 bases, in that order; junction bases with no gene match: 6. Germline CDR1 SGHTA, CDR2 FQGNSA. The CDR3 consists of 15 residues. CDR3 sequence: CASSKITGDTGELFF. The CDR3 region has the DNA TGTGCCAGCAGCAAAATTACAGGGGACACCGGGGAGCTGTTTTTT. Combining the CDR3 with reference TRBV7-2 and TRBJ2-2 gives the whole variable domain GAGVSQSPSNKVTEKGKDVELRCDPISGHTALYWYRQSLGQGLEFLIYFQGNSAPDKSGLPSDRFSAERTGGSVSTLTIQRTQQEDSAVYLCASSKITGDTGELFFGEGSRLTVL.

In this sample, this clone turned up once. The chain couples TRBV28 to TRBJ1-4, with D perhaps TRBD1 (5 bases). The CDR3 contains 15 residues. Germline loops: CDR1 MDHEN, CDR2 SYDVKM. Trimming pared 0 bases from V and 8 bases from J, leaving 13 bases between. CDR3 nucleotides: TGTGCCAGCAGTTTATGGGGGGTGGGGGACGAAAAACTGTTTTTT. Encoded protein: CASSLWGVGDEKLFF.

This sequence joins TRBV6-1 and TRBJ2-3; the D gene is possibly TRBD2 (6 bases). This CDR3 comprises 13 residues. Germline V lookup: CDR1 MNHNS, CDR2 SASEGT. V was trimmed by 6 bases and J by 4 bases, leaving 11 bases between them. The DNA for the CDR3 is TGTGCCAGCAGGGGCGGGACCGCAGATACGCAGTATTTT. Amino acids: CASRGGTADTQYF.

The V and J genes are TRBV2 and TRBJ2-3; 9 positions match TRBD2. The CDR3 runs to 15 residues. Losses at the gene ends were 2 bases for V and 6 bases for J; bases not matched to a gene: 6. Germline assignment: CDR1 SNHLY and CDR2 FYNNEI. CDR3 sequence (DNA): TGTGCCAGCAGTGAAATGCGGGGGGGTAGGGATACGCAGTATTTT. Translated, it gives CASSEMRGGRDTQYF.

J is TRBJ2-1 and V is TRBV4-3, with D maybe TRBD2 (5 bases). The CDR3 contains 14 residues. Germline lookup yields CDR1 LGHNA and CDR2 YSLEER. V lost 3 bases and J 7 bases, leaving 13 bases between the germline ends. CDR3 DNA sequence: TGCGCCAGCAGCCAGTCGGCCGGGGTAAATGAGCAGTTCTTC. This sequence encodes CASSQSAGVNEQFF.

This sequence joins TRBV5-5 and TRBJ1-5; possibly TRBD1 for D (6 bases). Germline CDR1 is SGHKS and CDR2 is YYEKEE (reference sequence). This CDR3 region has 15 residues. The V end lost 4 bases, the J end lost 2 bases, and 13 bases lay between the germline ends. This chain's CDR3 is CASSPATGGNQPQHF. CDR3 DNA sequence: TGTGCCAGCAGCCCGGCGACAGGTGGCAATCAGCCCCAGCATTTT. The whole variable domain, remainder taken from reference TRBV5-5 and TRBJ1-5, is DAGVTQSPTHLIKTRGQQVTLRCSPISGHKSVSWYQQVLGQGPQFIFQYYEKEERGRGNFPDRFSARQFPNYSSELNVNALLLGDSALYLCASSPATGGNQPQHFGDGTRLSIL.

The J gene is TRBJ2-2, the V gene TRBV27, with D uncertain. This CDR3 comprises 13 residues. Germline V gene lookup returns CDR1 MNHEY and CDR2 SMNVEV (reference sequence). Deletions cut 2 bases from V and 3 bases from J, with 4 bases between. CDR3 amino acids: CASSLSHTGELFF. The CDR3 DNA is TGTGCCAGCAGTTTAAGCCACACCGGGGAGCTGTTTTTT.

The chain links TRBV5-4 to TRBJ1-2, with D maybe TRBD1 (6 bases). V shed 3 bases and J shed 4 bases, with 16 bases lying between them. Germline assignment: CDR1 SGHNT and CDR2 YYREEE (reference sequence). The CDR3 totals 15 residues. CDR3 in DNA: TGTGCCAGCAGCTCCGGACAGTCCCCACCCTATGGCTACACCTTC. Residues: CASSSGQSPPYGYTF. The whole variable domain, remainder taken from reference TRBV5-4 and TRBJ1-2, is ETGVTQSPTHLIKTRGQQVTLRCSSQSGHNTVSWYQQALGQGPQFIFQYYREEENGRGNFPPRFSGLQFPNYSSELNVNALELDDSALYLCASSSGQSPPYGYTFGSGTRLTVV.

As DNA, the CDR3 is TGCGCCAGCAGCCAAGAATGGGACAGTTCCTACGAGCAGTACTTC. Its protein is CASSQEWDSSYEQYF. The chain recombines TRBV4-3 with TRBJ2-7; TRBD1 aligns across 7 bases. The CDR3 is made up of 15 amino acids. The V and J ends lost 0 bases and 1 base, in that order; junction bases with no gene match: 3. CDR1 is LGHNA and CDR2 is YSLEER in the germline V gene.

The chain employs TRBV28 and TRBJ1-5; 12 nucleotides match TRBD1. CDR3 length: 20 residues. Germline V gene lookup returns CDR1 MDHEN and CDR2 SYDVKM. With V trimmed by 2 bases and J by 5 bases, 16 bases remained unmatched. CDR3 nucleotides: TGTGCCAGCAGTTTACTCCCCGGGACAGGGGGCGTTGTGTGGGATCAGCCCCAGCATTTT. Protein: CASSLLPGTGGVVWDQPQHF.

The V and J genes are TRBV1 and TRBJ1-2; the table gives TRBD1 as D, unverified against the DNA. TRBV1 is termed a pseudogene. The CDR3 consists of 18 residues. The CDR3: CTSSQEGPIYKRNYGYTF. CDR3 nucleotide sequence: TGCACCAGCAGCCAAGAGGGGCCTATTTATAAACGTAACTATGGCTACACCTTC.

The chain links TRBV7-9 to TRBJ2-5; D is uncertain. Deletions cut 1 base from V and 4 bases from J, with 4 bases between. CDR1 is SEHNR and CDR2 is FQNEAQ in the germline V gene (reference sequence). The CDR3 is 12 residues long. CDR3 amino acids: CASSLGVETQYF. The CDR3 region has the DNA TGTGCCAGCAGCTTAGGCGTAGAGACCCAGTACTTC.

The CDR3 sequence: CASGGTGRYGYTF. In DNA, the CDR3 is TGTGCCAGTGGCGGGACGGGGAGGTATGGCTACACCTTC. The chain has TRBV19 and TRBJ1-2; D may be TRBD1 (5 bases). CDR1 is LNHDA, CDR2 SQIVND, per germline (reference sequence). This CDR3 has 13 amino acids. V was cut by 8 bases and J by 5 bases, with 15 bases left in between.

V and J are TRBV19 and TRBJ1-2; no definite D call. CDR3 size: 14 residues. Germline-derived CDR1 and CDR2 are LNHDA and SQIVND (reference sequence). The V end lost 5 bases, the J end lost 0 bases, and 10 bases lay between the germline ends. The CDR3 nucleotides are TGTGCCAGTAGTGTTACAGCAGCTAACTATGGCTACACCTTC. Translated: CASSVTAANYGYTF.